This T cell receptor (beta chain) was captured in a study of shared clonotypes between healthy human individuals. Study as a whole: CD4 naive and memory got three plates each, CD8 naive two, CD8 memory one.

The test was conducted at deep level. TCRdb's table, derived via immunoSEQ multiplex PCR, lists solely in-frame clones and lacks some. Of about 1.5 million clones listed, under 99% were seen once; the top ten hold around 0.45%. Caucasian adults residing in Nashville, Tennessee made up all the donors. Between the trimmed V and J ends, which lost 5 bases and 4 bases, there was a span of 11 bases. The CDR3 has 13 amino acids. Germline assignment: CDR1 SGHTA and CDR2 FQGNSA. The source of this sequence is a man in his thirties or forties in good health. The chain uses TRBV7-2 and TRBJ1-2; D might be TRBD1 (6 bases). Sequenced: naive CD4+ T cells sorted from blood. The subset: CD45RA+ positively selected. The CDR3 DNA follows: TGTGCCAGCAGCCCGGACAGAGGCTATGGCTACACCTTC. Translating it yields CASSPDRGYGYTF.